Presented here are 29 T cell receptor beta chains from one specimen sequenced in a study of blood T cells in healthy people across ages. Primed by a sample-barcoded 5' primer and a J-beta primer mix, a second PCR proceeded for roughly 7 to 12 cycles. TCRdb re-analysed the 5' RACE reads in MiXCR, keeping a single row per CDR3 protein. The sample comprises about a million distinct CDR3 sequences, 35% to 40% of which are singletons, and approximately 14% rests with the top ten. The sequencing sample was made of blood. All receptors derive from a man younger than 35 in good health.

The sample holds a few counts of this clonotype. The rearrangement uses TRBV2 and TRBJ1-4; D gene unclear. The CDR3 is 15 amino acids. Between the trimmed V and J ends, which lost 1 base and 0 bases, there was a span of 6 bases. CDR1 is SNHLY and CDR2 is FYNNEI in the germline V gene. The CDR3 is CASSEGLTTNEKLFF. As DNA, the CDR3 is TGTGCCAGCAGTGAAGGTCTTACAACTAATGAAAAACTGTTTTTT.

The chain couples TRBV12-3 or TRBV12-4 to TRBJ1-4; D possibly corresponds to TRBD1 (5 bases). The CDR3 sequence is 14 residues long. The V and J ends lost 0 bases and 5 bases respectively, with 7 bases between them. CDR3 nucleotide sequence: TGTGCCAGCAGTTTAGCACAGGCAAATGAAAAACTGTTTTTT. This codes for CASSLAQANEKLFF.

This clonotype was observed a few times. The genes are TRBV4-3 and TRBJ2-1; TRBD2 agrees at 8 bases. Trimming at V came to 3 bases and at J to 4 bases, leaving 5 bases not matched to a gene. Germline V gene data show CDR1 as LGHNA and CDR2 as YSLEER. The CDR3 contains 15 residues. The CDR3 is CASSQGLGDYNEQFF. DNA for the CDR3: TGCGCCAGCAGCCAGGGACTAGGGGATTACAATGAGCAGTTCTTC.

As regards this clonotype: This may arise from a read error, as a much more abundant clone is one base away. The gene calls are TRBV20-1 and TRBJ1-5, with a weak D call TRBD1 (5 bases). The germline V gene has CDR1 DFQATT and CDR2 SNEGSKA (reference sequence). The CDR3 totals 12 residues. The V end was cut by 3 bases, the J end by 5 bases, with 8 bases between. CDR3 sequence: CSASPGDQPQHF. The CDR3 DNA follows: TGCAGTGCTAGCCCGGGGGATCAGCCCCAGCATTTT.

In this sample, this clonotype turned up a few times. The J gene is TRBJ1-2, the V gene TRBV14, with D unresolved. Germline lookup yields CDR1 SGHDN and CDR2 FVKESK. V was shortened by 1 base and J by 2 bases, with 11 bases between the two germline ends. This CDR3 is 15 amino acids long. CDR3 loop: CASSQVGTLNYGYTF. The CDR3 bases are TGTGCCAGCAGCCAAGTTGGTACACTGAACTATGGCTACACCTTC.

The chain carries TRBV7-2 and TRBJ2-3; 9 positions agree with TRBD1. The CDR3 runs to 16 residues. The germline CDR1 and CDR2 sequences are SGHTA and FQGNSA. The trim removed 3 bases at V and 1 base at J, leaving 5 bases unmatched. CDR3: CASSFPRTGGTDTQYF. The CDR3 bases are TGTGCCAGCAGCTTTCCGCGGACAGGGGGCACAGATACGCAGTATTTT.

This clonotype was counted a single time. V gene TRBV20-1 combines with J gene TRBJ2-7; TRBD1 is a possible D gene (6 bases). Germline V CDR1 and CDR2: DFQATT, SNEGSKA (reference sequence). This CDR3 spans 15 amino acids. Trimming stripped 1 base from V and 7 bases from J, with 20 bases between. The DNA for the CDR3 is TGCAGTGCTAGAGTGGGGGCGGAGCCCTACAATGAGCAGTACTTC. It is translated as CSARVGAEPYNEQYF.

This chain joins TRBV7-2 and TRBJ2-5, with 7 bases that match TRBD1. The CDR3 spans 15 residues. Looked up from germline, CDR1 is SGHTA and CDR2 is FQGNSA. The V gene end was trimmed by 3 bases and the J gene end by 11 bases; junction bases not matched to a gene: 15. CDR3 residues: CASSFTDRVSNEQYF. CDR3 bases: TGTGCCAGCAGCTTCACCGACAGGGTTTCTAATGAGCAGTACTTC.

The J gene is TRBJ2-3, the V gene TRBV20-1; D is perhaps TRBD1 (6 bases). CDR1 is DFQATT and CDR2 is SNEGSKA in the germline V gene (reference sequence). V was clipped by 5 bases and J by 4 bases, with 16 bases between them. The CDR3 is 14 amino acids. The CDR3, as DNA: TGCAGTGCTGCCAGAACAGGGCGCGCAGATACGCAGTATTTT. Amino acids: CSAARTGRADTQYF.

Many counts were recorded for this clonotype. The V and J genes are TRBV4-3 and TRBJ2-5; D might be TRBD1 (6 bases). Deletions cut 0 bases from V and 4 bases from J, with 18 bases between. The germline gives CDR1 LGHNA, CDR2 YSLEER. The CDR3 loop spans 17 amino acids. Here the CDR3 reads CASSQDLVGQRRETQYF. In DNA, the CDR3 is TGCGCCAGCAGCCAAGACTTGGTGGGACAACGGCGAGAGACCCAGTACTTC.

The J gene is TRBJ2-7, the V gene TRBV29-1; 9 bases are a match to TRBD1. The J segment lost 6 bases and the V segment lost 6 bases, leaving 9 bases of the junction unmatched. The CDR3 contains 13 residues. Looked up from germline, CDR1 is SQVTM and CDR2 is ANQGSEA. CDR3 region: CSVGSGTGSEQYF. In DNA form, the CDR3 reads TGCAGCGTCGGGTCCGGGACAGGGTCCGAGCAGTACTTC.

The rearrangement uses TRBV29-1 and TRBJ2-1, with 14 bases identical to TRBD2. The germline gives CDR1 SQVTM, CDR2 ANQGSEA. The CDR3 contains 17 residues. Trimming took 4 bases from V and 2 from J; bases not matched to a gene: 7. The CDR3 nucleotides read TGCAGCGTTGGGGGACTAGCGGGGGTAAGGGCCTACAATGAGCAGTTCTTC. Protein product: CSVGGLAGVRAYNEQFF.

This clonotype was picked up one time. V and J are TRBV10-3 and TRBJ1-2; D might be TRBD1 (6 bases). This CDR3 contains 15 residues. CDR1 is ENHRY, CDR2 SYGVKD, per germline. The V gene lost 5 bases and the J gene lost 1 base, with 14 bases spanning the gap. CDR3 nucleotides: TGTGCCATCAGTAACGACGGGGGGCTTAACTATGGCTACACCTTC. Its translation: CAISNDGGLNYGYTF.

This clonotype was observed a few times. This chain joins TRBV4-3 and TRBJ2-7; no clear D. V dropped 0 bases and J dropped 1 base, with 7 bases sitting between them. Germline CDR1 reads LGHNA; CDR2 reads YSLEER. The CDR3 is 14 residues long. In DNA, the CDR3 is TGCGCCAGCAGCCAAGATACAGATTCCTACGAGCAGTACTTC. This encodes CASSQDTDSYEQYF.

J is TRBJ2-7 and V is TRBV7-2, with 13 bases lining up with TRBD2. V trimming: 5 bases; J trimming: 7 bases; junction bases outside the gene matches: 17. CDR1 and CDR2 from the germline V gene are SGHTA and FQGNSA. The length of the CDR3 is 18 residues. DNA for the CDR3: TGTGCCAGCAGCCCCCCGGGACTAGCGGGGCTAACCTACAATGAGCAGTACTTC. Protein product: CASSPPGLAGLTYNEQYF.

This clonotype has only a few counts. The V and J genes are TRBV9 and TRBJ1-2; D may be TRBD1 (5 bases). Germline assignment: CDR1 SGDLS and CDR2 YYNGEE. Trimming shortened V by 4 bases and J by 0 bases, and 16 bases separated the two germline ends. The CDR3 has 16 residues. The CDR3 DNA follows: TGTGCCAGCAGCCGGGGAGGGGAATCAACTAACTATGGCTACACCTTC. This gives the protein CASSRGGESTNYGYTF.

This clonotype has only a few counts. This chain joins TRBV12-3 or TRBV12-4 and TRBJ1-1, with TRBD1 matching 7 bases. After removal of 5 bases from V and 6 bases from J, the junction contained 18 bases not matched to a gene. CDR3 size: 17 residues. The CDR3 is CASSPTAGRGWGAEAFF. In DNA form, the CDR3 reads TGTGCCAGCAGTCCTACTGCGGGCAGGGGGTGGGGGGCTGAAGCTTTCTTT.

The J gene is TRBJ1-2, the V gene TRBV20-1; 10 nucleotides agree with TRBD1. CDR1 DFQATT and CDR2 SNEGSKA come from the germline V gene (reference sequence). V was clipped by 6 bases and J by 1 base; unmatched bases: 14. This CDR3 contains 17 residues. Written as DNA, the CDR3 is TGCAGTGCCAAAGGGGCGAAGGGACAGGGGAATAACTATGGCTACACCTTC. This gives the protein CSAKGAKGQGNNYGYTF.

In this sample, this clonotype turned up a few times. The chain combines TRBV7-9 with TRBJ2-3; D may be TRBD1 or TRBD2 (5 bases each). The CDR3 extends over 15 amino acids. Trimming took 2 bases from V and 1 from J, leaving 10 bases between them. Germline assignment: CDR1 SEHNR and CDR2 FQNEAQ (reference sequence). The CDR3 spells CASSLYGGGTDTQYF. The CDR3 DNA reads as TGTGCCAGCAGCTTATATGGGGGAGGCACAGATACGCAGTATTTT.

V and J are TRBV20-1 and TRBJ2-7, with TRBD2 matching 13 bases. Germline CDR1 and CDR2: DFQATT and SNEGSKA (reference sequence). The CDR3 contains 17 residues. V was clipped by 1 base and J by 4 bases; unmatched bases: 10. The DNA for the CDR3 is TGCAGTGCTAGAGCACTAGCGGGGGGGCCTCAAAGTTACGAGCAGTACTTC. Its translation is CSARALAGGPQSYEQYF.

The gene calls are TRBV20-1 and TRBJ2-5; 16 nucleotides line up with TRBD2. Germline V gene data show CDR1 as DFQATT and CDR2 as SNEGSKA (reference sequence). The CDR3 has 16 amino acids. The ends lost 6 bases at V and 4 bases at J; junction bases unmatched: 8. The DNA of the CDR3 is TGCAGTGCAACCCTGGGACTAGCGGGAGGGCCAGAGACCCAGTACTTC. It encodes CSATLGLAGGPETQYF.

The rearrangement links TRBV7-3 to TRBJ2-7; maybe TRBD1 (5 bases). Germline CDR1 SGHTA, CDR2 FQGTGA. The V end lost 0 bases, the J end lost 7 bases, and 10 bases lay between the germline ends. The CDR3 runs to 13 residues. CDR3 in amino acids: CASSLTRQNEQYF. The DNA for the CDR3 is TGTGCCAGCAGCTTAACGAGACAGAATGAGCAGTACTTC.

The rearrangement joins TRBV4-3 to TRBJ1-4; D possibly corresponds to TRBD1 (5 bases). Trimming cost V 5 bases and J 7 bases, with 17 bases left between them. The CDR3 extends over 15 amino acids. Germline V gene data show CDR1 as LGHNA and CDR2 as YSLEER. The CDR3 sequence is CASSAQAGFGEKLFF. DNA of the CDR3: TGCGCCAGCAGCGCGCAGGCAGGGTTTGGTGAAAAACTGTTTTTT.

V gene TRBV7-9 combines with J gene TRBJ2-1; D uncertain. The germline CDR1 and CDR2 sequences are SEHNR and FQNEAQ (reference sequence). This CDR3 has 14 residues. The V gene lost 3 bases and the J gene lost 8 bases, with 14 bases spanning the gap. CDR3: CASSFAGFEDEQFF. CDR3 DNA sequence: TGTGCCAGCAGCTTTGCAGGATTTGAGGATGAGCAGTTCTTC. Complete variable domain (other parts from reference TRBV7-9 and TRBJ2-1): DTGVSQNPRHKITKRGQNVTFRCDPISEHNRLYWYRQTLGQGPEFLTYFQNEAQLEKSRLLSDRFSAERPKGSFSTLEIQRTEQGDSAMYLCASSFAGFEDEQFFGPGTRLTVL.

The J gene is TRBJ2-5, the V gene TRBV6-2 or TRBV6-3; 7 nucleotides line up with TRBD1. This CDR3 has 18 amino acids. Per the germline V gene, CDR1 is MNHEY and CDR2 is SVGEGT. V was pared by 8 bases and J by 3 bases, with 21 bases of the junction left unmatched. The CDR3 reads CASLPFIVDRVDKETQYF. The CDR3 nucleotides are TGTGCCAGCCTACCCTTTATAGTTGACAGGGTAGATAAAGAGACCCAGTACTTC.

This sequence joins TRBV20-1 and TRBJ1-2; 7 bases match TRBD1. This CDR3 comprises 13 residues. With V trimmed by 4 bases and J by 8 bases, 10 bases remained unmatched. Germline V gives CDR1 DFQATT, CDR2 SNEGSKA (reference sequence). CDR3 residues: CSAIRGGRNGYTF. The CDR3 DNA is TGCAGTGCTATCAGGGGGGGAAGGAACGGCTACACCTTC.

The table lists this clonotype with a few counts. The chain couples TRBV12-3 or TRBV12-4 to TRBJ1-1, with D possibly being TRBD1 (6 bases). The CDR3 spans 16 residues. V was cut by 5 bases and J by 1 base, with 17 bases left in between. CDR3 region: CASSPIWGRKNTEAFF. The DNA for the CDR3 is TGTGCCAGCAGTCCGATTTGGGGGCGGAAGAACACTGAAGCTTTCTTT.

This chain uses TRBV20-1 with TRBJ2-7; no clear D. CDR1 is DFQATT, CDR2 SNEGSKA, per germline (reference sequence). CDR3 size: 11 residues. V lost 6 bases and J 5 bases, leaving 11 bases between the germline ends. The CDR3 coding sequence is TGCAGTGCGTCCCCCCGGGACGAGCAGTACTTC. This codes for CSASPRDEQYF.

The chain couples TRBV4-3 to TRBJ1-2, with D uncertain. CDR3 size: 15 residues. The germline gives CDR1 LGHNA, CDR2 YSLEER. Trimming cost V 0 bases and J 4 bases, with 12 bases left between them. The DNA for the CDR3 is TGCGCCAGCAGCCAAGATGTCGGGCAGGCCTATGGCTACACCTTC. Its translation is CASSQDVGQAYGYTF.